The rows below give T cell receptor beta chains drawn from one sample of a study of CD8+CD57+ T cells in acquired aplastic anemia. TCRdb fed the reads into MiXCR, producing one record per CDR3 protein. The data contain some 190,000 distinct CDR3 sequences, approximately 45% of them singletons. The sample was sorted CD4+, CD8+, or CD8+CD57+ T cells (not recorded which) from PBMCs. All receptors come from a human donor in good health. The CDR3 runs from the conserved cysteine through the conserved F or W. The order of the fields is V gene, clone size, J gene, CDR3 length, D gene, CDR3 protein, CDR3 DNA. D genes are given only for firm matches. Expanded clones get a size class; other rows say once, few or many, or leave the size out.

>TRBV15|-|TRBJ1-2|17|-
CATSRDLTPTTGAGYTF
TGTGCCACCAGCAGAGATCTAACCCCGACAACAGGTGCTGGCTACACCTTC
>TRBV9|many|TRBJ1-2|14|-
CASSPRTGNGGYTF
TGTGCCAGCAGCCCCCGAACAGGGAACGGCGGCTACACCTTC
>TRBV24-1|few|TRBJ2-1|11|-
CATSAIGEQFF
TGTGCCACCAGTGCAATCGGCGAGCAGTTCTTC
>TRBV2|many|TRBJ2-7|14|TRBD2
CASRIAGGTYEQYF
TGTGCCAGCAGGATAGCGGGAGGTACCTACGAGCAGTACTTC
>TRBV20-1|many|TRBJ2-5|16|TRBD2
CSARVGTSGVGETQYF
TGCAGTGCTAGAGTCGGGACTAGCGGGGTAGGAGAGACCCAGTACTTC
>TRBV5-1|many|TRBJ2-1|14|-
CASSSGLEENEQFF
TGCGCCAGCAGCTCGGGCCTGGAAGAGAATGAGCAGTTCTTC
>TRBV2|-|TRBJ1-5|15|-
CASLGGTGGNQPQHF
TGTGCCAGCCTGGGAGGGACGGGCGGCAATCAGCCCCAGCATTTT
>TRBV2|-|TRBJ2-5|11|-
CASSEGGPQYF
TGTGCCAGCAGTGAAGGGGGGCCCCAGTACTTC
>TRBV19|many|TRBJ1-1|17|-
CASSTLPTARGNTEAFF
TGTGCCAGTAGTACCCTTCCGACAGCCCGAGGGAACACTGAAGCTTTCTTT
>TRBV11-1|-|TRBJ2-1|15|TRBD1
CASSSKGTGENEQFF
TGTGCCAGCAGCTCCAAAGGGACAGGGGAAAATGAGCAGTTCTTC
>TRBV11-1|many|TRBJ1-4|16|TRBD1
CASSSQGGGTNEKLFF
TGTGCCAGCAGCTCCCAGGGGGGGGGAACTAATGAAAAACTGTTTTTT
>TRBV10-3|-|TRBJ1-2|18|-
CAISDPGEGSTRGYGYTF
TGTGCCATCAGTGACCCCGGTGAAGGTTCTACGCGGGGCTATGGCTACACCTTC
>TRBV20-1|many|TRBJ2-1|13|TRBD2
CSARPSGRNEQFF
TGCAGTGCTAGGCCTAGCGGGAGGAATGAGCAGTTCTTC
>TRBV11-2|-|TRBJ2-7|16|-
CASSPWGLTASYEQYF
TGTGCCAGCAGCCCTTGGGGGCTGACAGCCTCCTACGAGCAGTACTTC
>TRBV10-3|many|TRBJ2-3|13|-
CAIRHPSTDTQYF
TGTGCCATCAGACACCCAAGCACAGATACGCAGTATTTT
>TRBV11-2|-|TRBJ2-1|15|TRBD2
CASSATSGSYNEQFF
TGTGCCAGCAGCGCGACTAGCGGGAGCTACAATGAGCAGTTCTTC
>TRBV7-3|few|TRBJ2-7|14|-
CASSYQPAGYEQYF
TGTGCCAGCAGCTACCAGCCCGCGGGTTACGAGCAGTACTTC
>TRBV20-1|-|TRBJ2-3|13|TRBD2
CSAPGGRADTQYF
TGCAGTGCCCCTGGTGGGAGGGCAGATACGCAGTATTTT